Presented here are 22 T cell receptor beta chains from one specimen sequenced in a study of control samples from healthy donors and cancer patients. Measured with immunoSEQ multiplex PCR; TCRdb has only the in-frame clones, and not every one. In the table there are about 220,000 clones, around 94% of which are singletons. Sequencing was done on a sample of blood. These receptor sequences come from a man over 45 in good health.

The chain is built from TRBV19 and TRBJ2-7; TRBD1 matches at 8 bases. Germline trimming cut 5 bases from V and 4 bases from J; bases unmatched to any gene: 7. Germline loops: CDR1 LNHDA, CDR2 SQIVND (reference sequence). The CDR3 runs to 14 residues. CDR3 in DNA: TGTGCCAGTAGTCTCGGGACAGGCAATTACGAGCAGTACTTC. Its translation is CASSLGTGNYEQYF.

In nucleotides, the CDR3 is TGTGCCAGCAGTCCACAGGAGTATAGCAATCAGCCCCAGCATTTT. It is translated as CASSPQEYSNQPQHF. The V call is TRBV27, the J call TRBJ1-5; a weak D match, TRBD1 (5 bases). The CDR3 is 15 residues long. Trimming left V 5 bases short and J 0 bases short, with 11 bases between. Germline V CDR1 and CDR2: MNHEY, SMNVEV (reference sequence).

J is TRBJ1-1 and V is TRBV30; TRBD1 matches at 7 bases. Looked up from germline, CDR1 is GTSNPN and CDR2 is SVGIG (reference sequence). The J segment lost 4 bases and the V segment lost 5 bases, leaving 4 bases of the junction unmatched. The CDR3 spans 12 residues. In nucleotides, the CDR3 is TGTGCCTGGGACAGGGACCTCACTGAAGCTTTCTTT. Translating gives CAWDRDLTEAFF.

Written as DNA, the CDR3 is TGTGCCAGCAGTTTAGTTGGGTTAGGTCGGGCCGGGGAGCTGTTTTTT. Its protein is CASSLVGLGRAGELFF. This sequence joins TRBV28 and TRBJ2-2; unclear D gene. The ends were cut back, 2 bases at V and 6 bases at J, with 16 bases in the middle. The CDR3 is made up of 16 amino acids. CDR1 and CDR2 (germline): MDHEN, SYDVKM.

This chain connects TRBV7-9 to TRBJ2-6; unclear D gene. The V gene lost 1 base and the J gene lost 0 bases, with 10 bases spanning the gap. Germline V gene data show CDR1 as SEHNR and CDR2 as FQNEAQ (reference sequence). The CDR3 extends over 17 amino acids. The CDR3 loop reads CASSLGGAISGANVLTF. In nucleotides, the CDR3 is TGTGCCAGCAGCTTAGGAGGAGCGATCTCTGGGGCCAACGTCCTGACTTTC.

The CDR3 DNA is TGTGCCAGCAGTCGGGGACAGGGGAAATCCTCTGGGGCCAACGTCCTGACTTTC. It yields the protein CASSRGQGKSSGANVLTF. The rearrangement uses TRBV5-4 and TRBJ2-6, with 10 nucleotides matching TRBD1. The ends lost 5 bases at V and 0 bases at J; junction bases unmatched: 8. Germline V gives CDR1 SGHNT, CDR2 YYREEE (reference sequence). The CDR3 has 18 residues.

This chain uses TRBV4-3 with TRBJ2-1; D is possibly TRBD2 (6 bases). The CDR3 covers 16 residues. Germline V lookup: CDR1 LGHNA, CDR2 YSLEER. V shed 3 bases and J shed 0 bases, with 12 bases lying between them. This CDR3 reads CASSQVRGSSYNEQFF. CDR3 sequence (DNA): TGCGCCAGCAGCCAGGTCCGGGGGAGCTCCTACAATGAGCAGTTCTTC.

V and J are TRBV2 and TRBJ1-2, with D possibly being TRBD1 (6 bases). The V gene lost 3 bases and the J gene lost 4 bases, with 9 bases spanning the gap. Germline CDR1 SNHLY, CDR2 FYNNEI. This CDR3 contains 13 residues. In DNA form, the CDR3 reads TGTGCCAGCAGTGATGGGGGGCCCTATGGCTACACCTTC. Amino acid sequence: CASSDGGPYGYTF.

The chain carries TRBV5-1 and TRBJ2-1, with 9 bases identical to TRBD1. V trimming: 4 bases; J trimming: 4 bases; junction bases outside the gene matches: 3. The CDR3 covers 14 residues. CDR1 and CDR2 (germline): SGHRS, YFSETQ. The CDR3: CASSGGQGYNEQFF. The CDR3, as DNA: TGCGCCAGCAGCGGAGGACAGGGGTACAATGAGCAGTTCTTC.

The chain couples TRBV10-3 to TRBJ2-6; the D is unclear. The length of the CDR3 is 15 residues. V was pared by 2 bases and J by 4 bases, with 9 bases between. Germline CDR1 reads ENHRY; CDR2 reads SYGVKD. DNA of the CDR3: TGTGCCATCAGTGAGCGGACCCAGGGGGCCAACGTCCTGACTTTC. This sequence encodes CAISERTQGANVLTF.

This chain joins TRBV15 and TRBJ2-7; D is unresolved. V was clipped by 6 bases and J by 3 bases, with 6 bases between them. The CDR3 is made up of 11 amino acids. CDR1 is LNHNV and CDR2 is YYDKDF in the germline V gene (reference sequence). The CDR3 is CATRNSYEQYF. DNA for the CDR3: TGTGCCACCAGAAACAGCTACGAGCAGTACTTC.

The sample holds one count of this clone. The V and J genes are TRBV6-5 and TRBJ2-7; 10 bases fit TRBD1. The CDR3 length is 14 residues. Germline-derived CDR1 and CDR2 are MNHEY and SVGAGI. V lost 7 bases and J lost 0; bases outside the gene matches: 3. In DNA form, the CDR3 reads TGTGCCAGCACTCGGGACAGGGGCTCCTACGAGCAGTACGTC. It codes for CASTRDRGSYEQYV.

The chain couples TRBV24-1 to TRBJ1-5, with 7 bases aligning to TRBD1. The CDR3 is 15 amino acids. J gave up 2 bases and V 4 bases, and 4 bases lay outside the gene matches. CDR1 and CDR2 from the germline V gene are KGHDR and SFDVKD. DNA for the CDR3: TGTGCCACCAGTGACCCTACAGGGGGCAATCAGCCCCAGCATTTT. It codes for CATSDPTGGNQPQHF.

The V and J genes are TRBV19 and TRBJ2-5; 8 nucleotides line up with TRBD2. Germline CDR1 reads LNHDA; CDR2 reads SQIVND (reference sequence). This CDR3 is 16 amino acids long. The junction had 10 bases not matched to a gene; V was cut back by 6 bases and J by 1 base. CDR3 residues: CASRDVVAGSQETQYF. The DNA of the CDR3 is TGTGCCAGTAGAGATGTAGTAGCGGGGAGCCAAGAGACCCAGTACTTC.

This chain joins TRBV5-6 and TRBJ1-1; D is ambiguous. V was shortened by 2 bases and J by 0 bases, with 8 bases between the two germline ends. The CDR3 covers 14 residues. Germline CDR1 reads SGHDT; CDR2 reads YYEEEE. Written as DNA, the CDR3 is TGTGCCAGCAGCTTTGGGCGGCTGAACACTGAAGCTTTCTTT. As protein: CASSFGRLNTEAFF. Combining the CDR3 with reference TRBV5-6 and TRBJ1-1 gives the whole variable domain DAGVTQSPTHLIKTRGQQVTLRCSPKSGHDTVSWYQQALGQGPQFIFQYYEEEERQRGNFPDRFSGHQFPNYSSELNVNALLLGDSALYLCASSFGRLNTEAFFGQGTRLTVV.

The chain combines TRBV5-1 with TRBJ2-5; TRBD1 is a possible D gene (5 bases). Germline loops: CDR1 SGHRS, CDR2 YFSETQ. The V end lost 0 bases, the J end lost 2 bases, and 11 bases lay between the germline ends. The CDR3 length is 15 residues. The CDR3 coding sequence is TGCGCCAGCAGCTTGGGCAGGGTAATTCAAGAGACCCAGTACTTC. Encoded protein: CASSLGRVIQETQYF.

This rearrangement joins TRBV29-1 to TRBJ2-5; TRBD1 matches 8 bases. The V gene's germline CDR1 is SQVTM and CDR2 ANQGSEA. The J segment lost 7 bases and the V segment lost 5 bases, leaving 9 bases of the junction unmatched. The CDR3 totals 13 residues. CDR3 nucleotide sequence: TGCAGCGTTCACTTCCAGGGGGCTGTGACCCAGTACTTC. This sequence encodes CSVHFQGAVTQYF.

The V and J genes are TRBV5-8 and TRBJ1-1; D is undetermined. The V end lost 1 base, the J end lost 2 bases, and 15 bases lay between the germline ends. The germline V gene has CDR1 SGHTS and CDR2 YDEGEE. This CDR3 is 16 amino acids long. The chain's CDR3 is CASSLRRRLVNTEAFF. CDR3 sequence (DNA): TGTGCCAGCAGCTTGCGACGCCGACTGGTTAACACTGAAGCTTTCTTT.

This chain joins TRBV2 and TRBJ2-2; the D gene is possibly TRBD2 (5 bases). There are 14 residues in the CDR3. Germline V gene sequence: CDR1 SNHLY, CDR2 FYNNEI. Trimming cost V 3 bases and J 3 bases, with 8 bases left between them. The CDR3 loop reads CASSDSGHTGELFF. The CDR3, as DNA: TGTGCCAGCAGTGACAGCGGACACACCGGGGAGCTGTTTTTT.

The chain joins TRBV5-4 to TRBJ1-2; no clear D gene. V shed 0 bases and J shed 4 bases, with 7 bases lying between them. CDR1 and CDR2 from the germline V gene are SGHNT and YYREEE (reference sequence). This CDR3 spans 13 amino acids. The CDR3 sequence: CASSLGEGYGYTF. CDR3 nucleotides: TGTGCCAGCAGCTTGGGTGAGGGCTATGGCTACACCTTC.

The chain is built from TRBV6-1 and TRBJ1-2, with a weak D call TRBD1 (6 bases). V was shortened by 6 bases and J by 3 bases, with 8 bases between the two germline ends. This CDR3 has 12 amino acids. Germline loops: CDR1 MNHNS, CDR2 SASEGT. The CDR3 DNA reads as TGTGCCAGCAGACAGGGAGACTATGGCTACACCTTC. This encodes CASRQGDYGYTF.

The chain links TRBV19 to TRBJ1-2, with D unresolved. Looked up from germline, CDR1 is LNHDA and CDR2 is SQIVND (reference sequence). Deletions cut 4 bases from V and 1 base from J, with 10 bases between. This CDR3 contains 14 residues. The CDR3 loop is CASSNAGGNYGYTF. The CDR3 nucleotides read TGTGCCAGTAGTAACGCAGGAGGTAACTATGGCTACACCTTC. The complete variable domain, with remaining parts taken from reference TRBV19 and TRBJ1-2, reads DGGITQSPKYLFRKEGQNVTLSCEQNLNHDAMYWYRQDPGQGLRLIYYSQIVNDFQKGDIAEGYSVSREKKESFPLTVTSAQKNPTAFYLCASSNAGGNYGYTFGSGTRLTVV.